A single sample is the source of the 3 T cell receptor beta chains below, sequenced in a study of T cell changes during pregnancy in multiple sclerosis. The protocol was immunoSEQ multiplex PCR, while the TCRdb copy is restricted to in-frame clones and leaves out a portion. The table has 85,000 to 100,000 clones, roughly 92% seen once. The sample consisted of peripheral blood, taken after pregnancy. These receptors all stem from a female donor with multiple sclerosis, enrolled in a pregnancy study.

This clone appeared once. The gene calls are TRBV30 and TRBJ2-3; D perhaps matches TRBD2 (5 bases). V was trimmed by 4 bases and J by 0 bases, leaving 17 bases between them. Germline CDR1 is GTSNPN and CDR2 is SVGIG (reference sequence). CDR3 length: 16 amino acids. CDR3 amino acids: CAWMGAFFVSTDTQYF. CDR3 nucleotide sequence: TGTGCCTGGATGGGAGCCTTTTTTGTAAGCACAGATACGCAGTATTTT.

This chain links TRBV4-2 with TRBJ2-7; D is perhaps TRBD2 (5 bases). Trimming removed 0 bases from V and 2 bases from J, with 11 bases in between. This CDR3 contains 15 residues. Germline CDR1 is LGHNA and CDR2 is YNFKEQ. In nucleotides, the CDR3 is TGTGCCAGCAGCCAAGATTTGACCGGGACCTACGAGCAGTACTTC. It translates to CASSQDLTGTYEQYF.

The rearrangement uses TRBV6-5 and TRBJ2-5; 7 nucleotides line up with TRBD1. Trimming at V came to 5 bases and at J to 2 bases, leaving 5 bases not matched to a gene. The germline V gene has CDR1 MNHEY and CDR2 SVGAGI. This CDR3 region has 14 residues. CDR3 DNA: TGTGCCAGCAGTCGACCGGGACAGCAAGAGACCCAGTACTTC. This gives the protein CASSRPGQQETQYF.